The next 31 T cell receptor beta chains were all read from a single sample in a study of read filtering for tumor transcriptome and immune sequencing. Molecular barcoded adaptors covering alpha/delta and beta/gamma chains were used on 400 ng RNA. TCRdb fed the reads into MiXCR, producing one record per CDR3 protein. The repertoire holds approximately 40,000 distinct CDR3 sequences, with roughly an eighth as singletons. The source material was a population of CD138-negative cells sorted from bone marrow. The receptors originated from a donor over 35 with multiple myeloma.

This clonotype was counted at least ten times. V gene TRBV2 combines with J gene TRBJ2-2; D is unclear. This CDR3 region has 13 residues. Trimming removed 6 bases from V and 1 base from J, with 6 bases in between. Per the germline V gene, CDR1 is SNHLY and CDR2 is FYNNEI. This CDR3 reads CASSKGNTGELFF. For the CDR3, the DNA is TGTGCCAGCAGCAAGGGGAACACCGGGGAGCTGTTTTTT.

This clonotype was observed many times. The chain has TRBV7-2 and TRBJ2-3; 8 bases match TRBD1. Germline CDR1 is SGHTA and CDR2 is FQGNSA. The CDR3 runs 14 residues. After removal of 5 bases from V and 2 bases from J, the junction contained 3 bases not matched to a gene. The CDR3 loop is CASSADRVTDTQYF. The CDR3 DNA reads as TGTGCCAGCAGCGCGGACAGGGTCACAGATACGCAGTATTTT. Full variable domain (outside the CDR3, taken from reference TRBV7-2 and TRBJ2-3): GAGVSQSPSNKVTEKGKDVELRCDPISGHTALYWYRQSLGQGLEFLIYFQGNSAPDKSGLPSDRFSAERTGGSVSTLTIQRTQQEDSAVYLCASSADRVTDTQYFGPGTRLTVL.

This clonotype appeared many times. This sequence joins TRBV3-1 and TRBJ2-2; 7 bases line up with TRBD1. V was pared by 0 bases and J by 9 bases, with 7 bases of the junction left unmatched. The CDR3 is 15 residues long. In germline, CDR1 is LGHDT, CDR2 YNNKEL (reference sequence). In nucleotides, the CDR3 is TGTGCCAGCAGCCAAGACCCGATGACAGGGCGGGAGCTGTTTTTT. This translates into CASSQDPMTGRELFF.

On this clonotype itself: A clone one base away is much larger, so this may be a read error. The CDR3 end shows no conserved phenylalanine or tryptophan, and so a read error is likely. No DNA is shown, since the ends of the CDR3 on it are uncertain; the CDR3 is the one TCRdb lists. V usage is TRBV28 and J usage is TRBJ1-5; the table's D call TRBD1 went unverified against the DNA. CDR1 and CDR2 (germline): MDHEN, SYDVKM. 12 amino acids form the CDR3, both terminal residues included. CDR3 residues: CASFGGSQPQHS.

The chain has TRBV19 and TRBJ2-2; 7 bases are shared with TRBD2. Trimming removed 4 bases from V and 4 bases from J; junction bases left unmatched: 6. The length of the CDR3 is 15 residues. Germline V lookup: CDR1 LNHDA, CDR2 SQIVND (reference sequence). CDR3 protein: CASSSAGVSTGELFF. Written as DNA, the CDR3 is TGTGCCAGTAGTAGCGCGGGAGTGAGCACCGGGGAGCTGTTTTTT.

This clonotype showed up many times. The V and J genes are TRBV19 and TRBJ2-2, with D possibly TRBD1 on 6 matching bases. The CDR3 covers 15 residues. CDR1 is LNHDA and CDR2 is SQIVND in the germline V gene (reference sequence). V dropped 6 bases and J dropped 1 base, with 12 bases sitting between them. The CDR3 nucleotides are TGTGCCAGTAGCCTCGCGACAGGGAACACCGGGGAGCTGTTTTTT. Its translation: CASSLATGNTGELFF.

With regard to this clonotype: One base away lies a much larger clone, so this may be a sequencing read error. This chain uses TRBV28 with TRBJ2-3, with 10 bases that match TRBD1. Germline V gene lookup returns CDR1 MDHEN and CDR2 SYDVKM. The CDR3 is made up of 16 amino acids. This chain's CDR3 is CASSSGQGDFTDRQYF. The CDR3 DNA follows: TGTGCCAGCAGCTCTGGACAGGGGGACTTCACAGATAGGCAGTATTTT. The full variable domain, with the rest looked up from reference TRBV28 and TRBJ2-3, is DVKVTQSSRYLVKRTGEKVFLECVQDMDHENMFWYRQDPGLGLRLIYFSYDVKMKEKGDIPEGYSVSREKKERFSLILESASTNQTSMYLCASSSGQGDFTDRQYFGPGTRLTVL.

This clonotype was detected many times. The chain employs TRBV5-4 and TRBJ2-7, with D possibly being TRBD1 or TRBD2 (5 bases each). The V end was cut by 1 base, the J end by 3 bases, with 17 bases between. The CDR3 runs 16 residues. Per the germline V gene, CDR1 is SGHNT and CDR2 is YYREEE (reference sequence). The CDR3 DNA is TGTGCCAGCAGCTTGTCTGGGGGTGATTTGCGCTACGAGCAGTACTTC. Translated: CASSLSGGDLRYEQYF.

This clonotype was recorded at least ten times. The chain uses TRBV28 and TRBJ1-1, with a possible D match to TRBD1 (5 bases). Germline V CDR1 and CDR2: MDHEN, SYDVKM. V lost 4 bases, J lost 1 base, and 13 bases lay in between. CDR3 length equals 15 residues. CDR3 sequence: CASSSQVGGNTEAFF. The CDR3 region has the DNA TGTGCCAGCAGTTCCCAGGTGGGGGGGAACACTGAAGCTTTCTTT.

This clonotype was recorded many times. This chain links TRBV11-3 with TRBJ2-5, with TRBD1 identical over 7 bases. The CDR3 has 14 residues. The J segment lost 0 bases and the V segment lost 9 bases, leaving 7 bases of the junction unmatched. Germline CDR1 and CDR2: SGHNT and YENEEA. CDR3: CASHLGQHQETQYF. DNA for the CDR3: TGTGCCAGTCACTTGGGACAGCACCAAGAGACCCAGTACTTC. The entire variable domain, with the rest obtained from reference TRBV11-3 and TRBJ2-5, is as follows: EAGVVQSPRYKIIEKKQPVAFWCNPISGHNTLYWYLQNLGQGPELLIRYENEEAVDDSQLPKDRFSAERLKGVDSTLKIQPAELGDSAVYLCASHLGQHQETQYFGPGTRLLVL.

This clonotype was seen ten or more times. J is TRBJ2-3 and V is TRBV5-4; D gene unclear. From germline, CDR1 is SGHNT and CDR2 YYREEE (reference sequence). CDR3 length: 12 amino acids. The V end lost 5 bases, the J end lost 5 bases, and 9 bases lay between the germline ends. The CDR3 nucleotides read TGTGCCAGCAGACGTATGGGAGATACGCAGTATTTT. Translating it yields CASRRMGDTQYF. The variable domain in full, completed from reference TRBV5-4 and TRBJ2-3, reads ETGVTQSPTHLIKTRGQQVTLRCSSQSGHNTVSWYQQALGQGPQFIFQYYREEENGRGNFPPRFSGLQFPNYSSELNVNALELDDSALYLCASRRMGDTQYFGPGTRLTVL.

This clonotype was observed many times. The genes are TRBV11-3 and TRBJ2-1; D remains unclear. V lost 5 bases, J lost 5 bases, and 10 bases lay in between. Germline values: CDR1 SGHNT, CDR2 YENEEA. This CDR3 region has 13 residues. The CDR3 DNA reads as TGTGCCAGCAGCCCAGATCGACACAATGAGCAGTTCTTC. Encoded protein: CASSPDRHNEQFF.

This clonotype was seen many times. The chain is built from TRBV5-1 and TRBJ2-5, with 9 bases matching TRBD1. The CDR3 spans 14 residues. Trimming took 4 bases from V and 5 from J; bases not matched to a gene: 6. CDR1 and CDR2 (germline): SGHRS, YFSETQ. The CDR3 here is CASSTGTGSETQYF. Written as DNA, the CDR3 is TGCGCCAGCAGCACCGGGACAGGGTCGGAGACCCAGTACTTC.

The table lists this clonotype with many counts. The rearrangement links TRBV20-1 to TRBJ2-3, with D unclear. V lost 5 bases and J 6 bases, leaving 9 bases between the germline ends. Germline CDR1 and CDR2: DFQATT and SNEGSKA (reference sequence). The CDR3 totals 11 residues. CDR3 sequence (DNA): TGCAGTGCTTCAGTAGTGGATACGCAGTATTTT. This sequence encodes CSASVVDTQYF.

This clonotype was counted ten times or more. The V call is TRBV5-1, the J call TRBJ2-2; D might be TRBD1 (7 bases). Germline CDR1 reads SGHRS; CDR2 reads YFSETQ. Trimming cost V 0 bases and J 4 bases, with 13 bases left between them. The CDR3 has 16 residues. The CDR3 protein is CASSLDAGGSTGELFF. CDR3 coding DNA: TGCGCCAGCAGCTTGGATGCAGGGGGGTCCACCGGGGAGCTGTTTTTT.

The sample holds many counts of this clonotype. The chain recombines TRBV3-1 with TRBJ2-7; D gene unclear. Germline assignment: CDR1 LGHDT and CDR2 YNNKEL (reference sequence). CDR3 length: 14 residues. V was pared by 0 bases and J by 1 base, with 7 bases between. CDR3 sequence reads: CASSQDVFSYEQYF. CDR3 DNA sequence: TGTGCCAGCAGCCAAGATGTGTTTTCCTACGAGCAGTACTTC.

This rearrangement joins TRBV5-1 to TRBJ2-1, with TRBD2 matching over 14 bases. The CDR3 loop spans 14 amino acids. Germline V gives CDR1 SGHRS, CDR2 YFSETQ. The J segment lost 9 bases and the V segment lost 3 bases, leaving 2 bases of the junction unmatched. CDR3 sequence: CASSSGTSGGEQFF. The CDR3 bases are TGCGCCAGCAGCTCCGGGACTAGCGGGGGTGAGCAGTTCTTC.

This chain links TRBV11-2 with TRBJ2-3; possible D gene TRBD2, 5 bases. CDR1 is SGHAT, CDR2 FQNNGV, per germline. Trimming took 4 bases from V and 5 from J, leaving 10 bases between them. The CDR3 is 13 residues long. CDR3 amino acids: CASSSRVLDTQYF. CDR3 DNA: TGTGCCAGCAGCTCGCGGGTCCTAGATACGCAGTATTTT.

This clonotype was observed many times. A clone one base away is much larger, so this may be a read error. The V and J genes are TRBV20-1 and TRBJ2-1; possibly TRBD1 for D (7 bases). Per the germline V gene, CDR1 is DFQATT and CDR2 is SNEGSKA (reference sequence). Trimming took 3 bases from V and 3 from J, leaving 24 bases between them. The CDR3 covers 18 residues. The CDR3, as DNA: TGCAGTGCTAGGCCCGGGACAGCTATAGTGGGAGGCTACAATGAGCAGTTCTTC. Protein sequence: CSARPGTAIVGGYNEQFF.

This clonotype was counted ten times or more. The rearrangement links TRBV7-2 to TRBJ2-2; TRBD1 matches at 7 bases. This CDR3 has 15 residues. The germline V gene encodes CDR1 SGHTA and CDR2 FQGNSA. J was trimmed by 7 bases and V by 4 bases; bases with no gene match: 9. The CDR3 sequence: CASSSYRGSGGELFF. The CDR3 coding sequence is TGTGCCAGCAGCTCCTACAGGGGATCAGGCGGGGAGCTGTTTTTT.

Ten or more counts support this clonotype. The chain recombines TRBV5-1 with TRBJ2-3, with 10 bases matching TRBD1. The length of the CDR3 is 13 residues. V lost 7 bases to trimming and J lost 6 bases; unmatched junction nucleotides: 5. Germline V CDR1 and CDR2: SGHRS, YFSETQ. The CDR3 DNA follows: TGCGCCAGCGAGACAGGGGGCAAGGATACGCAGTATTTT. Its protein is CASETGGKDTQYF.

Concerning this clonotype: Its ends do not fully match the called genes, so a read error is possible. The chain recombines TRBV28 with TRBJ1-5; 9 positions match TRBD1. Germline CDR1 is MDHEN and CDR2 is SYDVKM. The CDR3 has 15 amino acids. DNA for the CDR3: TGTGCCGGCAGCCAAACAGGGGGCCTCAATCAGCCCCAGCATTTT. This sequence encodes CAGSQTGGLNQPQHF.

The sample holds many counts of this clonotype. The chain joins TRBV20-1 to TRBJ2-1; 15 nucleotides match TRBD2. The CDR3 spans 20 residues. V lost 6 bases to trimming and J lost 5 bases; unmatched junction nucleotides: 20. The V gene's germline CDR1 is DFQATT and CDR2 SNEGSKA (reference sequence). The CDR3 is CSATKLRWTSGRAGDNEQFF. The CDR3 DNA reads TGCAGTGCGACTAAACTCCGTTGGACTAGCGGGAGGGCCGGGGACAATGAGCAGTTCTTC.

This clonotype was detected ten times or more. The chain is built from TRBV3-1 and TRBJ2-7; 7 bases align to TRBD1. The germline V gene has CDR1 LGHDT and CDR2 YNNKEL (reference sequence). The CDR3 has 12 residues. The J segment lost 5 bases and the V segment lost 4 bases, leaving 2 bases of the junction unmatched. The CDR3: CASSPTGDEQYF. The CDR3 bases are TGTGCCAGCAGCCCCACAGGGGACGAGCAGTACTTC.

With regard to this clonotype: A read error is the likely source, as a far larger clone sits one nucleotide away. The J gene is TRBJ1-6, the V gene TRBV20-1, with D perhaps TRBD1 (5 bases). The CDR3 totals 11 residues. Germline CDR1 and CDR2: DFQATT and SNEGSKA (reference sequence). The CDR3 DNA is TGCAGTGCCGCTGTGGCAGGGAAGGCTCTCTTT. Encoded protein: CSAAVAGKALF.

A word on this clonotype: The final CDR3 position lacks the conserved phenylalanine or tryptophan, pointing to a likely read error. The chain employs TRBV15 and TRBJ2-1; D may be TRBD1 (6 bases). From germline, CDR1 is LNHNV and CDR2 YYDKDF (reference sequence). The CDR3 totals 15 residues. With 3 bases removed from V and 8 bases from J, the gap between germline ends came to 17 bases. The CDR3 bases are TGTGCCACCAGCAGGGCCGGGAACAGGGAACATGAGCAGTTCTCC. Translating it yields CATSRAGNREHEQFS.

The sample holds a few counts of this clonotype. A much larger clone lies one base from this, so it may be a read error. The rearrangement joins TRBV5-1 to TRBJ2-5, with D possibly called TRBD1 or TRBD2 (5 bases each). Germline V gene lookup returns CDR1 SGHRS and CDR2 YFSETQ. This CDR3 has 14 residues. The chain's CDR3 is CAGSPGTIQETQYF. Here the CDR3 DNA reads TGCGCCGGCAGCCCGGGGACCATACAAGAGACCCAGTACTTC.

Note on this clonotype: A read error is possible here, since a much larger clone lies one base away. The chain has TRBV5-8 and TRBJ2-1; D uncertain. CDR3 size: 13 residues. The germline V gene has CDR1 SGHTS and CDR2 YDEGEE. The CDR3, as DNA: TGTGCCGGCAGCTTTACGAGAGTAGACGAGCAGTTCTTC. This encodes CAGSFTRVDEQFF. The full variable domain, its missing parts supplied by reference TRBV5-8 and TRBJ2-1, is EAGVTQSPTHLIKTRGQQATLRCSPISGHTSVYWYQQALGLGLQFLLWYDEGEERNRGNFPPRFSGRQFPNYSSELNVNALELEDSALYLCAGSFTRVDEQFFGPGTRLTVL.

This clonotype was detected a few times. Being one base from a much bigger clone, this may be a read error. The CDR3 loop reads CASGLGGRGTDTQYF. CDR3 sequence (DNA): TGCGCCAGCGGCCTGGGCGGGAGAGGAACAGATACGCAGTATTTT. The genes are TRBV4-1 and TRBJ2-3; TRBD2 aligns across 7 bases. Germline lookup yields CDR1 MGHRA and CDR2 YSYEKL. The V segment lost 8 bases and the J segment 3 bases; nucleotides outside the gene matches: 11. The CDR3 runs 15 residues.

This clonotype was counted many times. The CDR3 spells CASSPWDTNTEAFF. The CDR3 nucleotides read TGTGCCAGCAGTCCTTGGGACACCAACACTGAAGCTTTCTTT. The rearrangement uses TRBV27 and TRBJ1-1; D may be TRBD1 (6 bases). Germline V gene lookup returns CDR1 MNHEY and CDR2 SMNVEV (reference sequence). V gave up 5 bases and J gave up 2 bases, with 12 bases separating them. This CDR3 comprises 14 residues.

The chain recombines TRBV29-1 with TRBJ2-1, with 9 bases lining up with TRBD2. From germline, CDR1 is SQVTM and CDR2 ANQGSEA. V lost 1 base to trimming and J lost 0 bases; unmatched junction nucleotides: 4. The CDR3 extends over 16 amino acids. The DNA for the CDR3 is TGCAGCGTTGAAGGAAATAGCGGGAGCTCCTACAATGAGCAGTTCTTC. Translating gives CSVEGNSGSSYNEQFF.